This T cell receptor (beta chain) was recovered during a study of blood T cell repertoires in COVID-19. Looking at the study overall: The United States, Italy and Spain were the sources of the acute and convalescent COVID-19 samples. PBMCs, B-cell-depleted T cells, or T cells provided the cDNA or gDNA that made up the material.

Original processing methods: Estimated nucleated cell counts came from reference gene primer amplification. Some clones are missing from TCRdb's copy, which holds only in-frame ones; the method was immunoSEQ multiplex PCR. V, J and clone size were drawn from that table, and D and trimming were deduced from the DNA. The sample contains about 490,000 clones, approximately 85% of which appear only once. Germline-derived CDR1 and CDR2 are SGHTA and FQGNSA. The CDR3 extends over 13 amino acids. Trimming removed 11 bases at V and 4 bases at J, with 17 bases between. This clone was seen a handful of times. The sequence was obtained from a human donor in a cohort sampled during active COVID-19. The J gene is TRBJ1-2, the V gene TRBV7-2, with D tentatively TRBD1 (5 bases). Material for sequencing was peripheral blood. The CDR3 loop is CAGGSREGYGYTF. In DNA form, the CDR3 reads TGTGCCGGAGGGAGCAGGGAGGGCTATGGCTACACCTTC.